This T cell receptor beta chain was sequenced during a study of T cells in Graves' hyperthyroidism and ophthalmopathy. CDR3 size: 13 residues. With V trimmed by 8 bases and J by 4 bases, 9 bases remained unmatched. Germline V gene sequence: CDR1 DFQATT, CDR2 SNEGSKA (reference sequence). The TCR beta CDR3 regions underwent amplification using RNA transcripts as the source. A set of HTBI primers served as the primers for a first-round RT-PCR of the TCR CDR3. TCRdb processed the multiplex PCR reads anew with MiXCR; each CDR3 protein has one entry. The repertoire includes about 610,000 distinct CDR3 sequences, 14% to 15% of them detected once, and around 4% sits in the top ten.

This receptor was identified in a woman in her 40s with Graves' ophthalmopathy. The chain uses TRBV20-1 and TRBJ2-7; 9 nucleotides align to TRBD2. Sequencing was carried out using blood. DNA of the CDR3: TGCAGTCTTCCGCTGGCGGGAGGGTACGAGCAGTACTTC. This sequence encodes CSLPLAGGYEQYF.